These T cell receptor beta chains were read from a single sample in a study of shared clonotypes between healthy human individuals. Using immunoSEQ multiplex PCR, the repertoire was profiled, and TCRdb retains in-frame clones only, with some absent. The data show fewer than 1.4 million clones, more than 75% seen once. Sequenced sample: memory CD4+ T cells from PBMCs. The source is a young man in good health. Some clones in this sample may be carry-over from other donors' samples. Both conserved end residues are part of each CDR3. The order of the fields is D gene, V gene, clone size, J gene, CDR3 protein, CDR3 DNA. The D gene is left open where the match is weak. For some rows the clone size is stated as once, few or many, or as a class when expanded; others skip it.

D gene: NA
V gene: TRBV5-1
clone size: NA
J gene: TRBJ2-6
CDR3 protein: CANSSVSGANVLTF
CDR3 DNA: TGCGCCAACAGCTCGGTCTCTGGGGCCAACGTCCTGACTTTC

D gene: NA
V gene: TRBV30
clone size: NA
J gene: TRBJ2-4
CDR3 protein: CAWSHGTVDIQYF
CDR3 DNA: TGTGCCTGGAGTCACGGGACCGTGGACATTCAGTACTTC

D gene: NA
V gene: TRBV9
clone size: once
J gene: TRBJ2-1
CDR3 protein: CASSVAGNNEQFF
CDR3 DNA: TGTGCCAGCAGCGTAGCGGGCAACAATGAGCAGTTCTTC

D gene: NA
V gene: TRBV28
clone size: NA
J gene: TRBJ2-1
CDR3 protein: CASSRLLRKFYNEQFF
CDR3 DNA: TGTGCCAGCAGCCGCCTTTTGCGGAAATTTTACAATGAGCAGTTCTTC

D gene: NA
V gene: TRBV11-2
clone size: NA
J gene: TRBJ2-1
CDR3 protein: CASNRGINNEQFF
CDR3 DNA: TGTGCCAGCAACCGGGGCATCAATAATGAGCAGTTCTTC

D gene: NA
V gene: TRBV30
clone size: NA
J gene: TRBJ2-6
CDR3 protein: CAWSTGSGANVLTF
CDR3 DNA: TGTGCCTGGAGTACGGGCTCTGGGGCCAACGTCCTGACTTTC

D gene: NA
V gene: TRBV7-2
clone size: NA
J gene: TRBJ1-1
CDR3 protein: CASSATVGGTEAFF
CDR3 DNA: TGTGCCAGCAGCGCGACAGTGGGAGGGACTGAAGCTTTCTTT

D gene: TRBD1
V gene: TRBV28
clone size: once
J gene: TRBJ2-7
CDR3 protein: CASSLGHRGYEQYF
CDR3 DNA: TGTGCCAGCAGTTTAGGCCACAGGGGTTACGAGCAGTACTTC

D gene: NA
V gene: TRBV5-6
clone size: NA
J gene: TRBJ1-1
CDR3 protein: CASSKDGNKGAFF
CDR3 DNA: TGTGCCAGCAGCAAGGACGGTAATAAAGGGGCTTTCTTT

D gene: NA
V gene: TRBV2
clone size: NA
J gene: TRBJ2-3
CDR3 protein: CASTERHRGDTQYF
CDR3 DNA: TGTGCCAGCACGGAGCGGCACAGAGGAGATACGCAGTATTTT

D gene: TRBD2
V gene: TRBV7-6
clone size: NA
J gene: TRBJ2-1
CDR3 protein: CASSPNSGTYNEQFF
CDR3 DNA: TGTGCCAGCAGCCCGAATAGCGGGACCTACAATGAGCAGTTCTTC

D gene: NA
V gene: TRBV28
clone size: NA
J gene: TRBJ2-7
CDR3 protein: CASSFRRAYEQYF
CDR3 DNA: TGTGCCAGCAGTTTCCGGCGGGCCTACGAGCAGTACTTC

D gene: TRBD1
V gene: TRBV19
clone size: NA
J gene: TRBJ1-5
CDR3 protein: CASSSWTGNDNQPQHF
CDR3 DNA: TGTGCCAGTAGTAGCTGGACAGGGAACGATAATCAGCCCCAGCATTTT

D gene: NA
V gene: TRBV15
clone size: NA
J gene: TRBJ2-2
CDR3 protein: CATSRGTGMGSGELFF
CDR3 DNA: TGTGCCACCAGCAGAGGCACAGGGATGGGCAGCGGGGAGCTGTTTTTT

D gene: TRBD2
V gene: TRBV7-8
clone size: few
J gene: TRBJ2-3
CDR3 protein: CASSPAGVDTDTQYF
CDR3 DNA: TGTGCCAGCAGCCCAGCGGGAGTGGACACAGATACGCAGTATTTT

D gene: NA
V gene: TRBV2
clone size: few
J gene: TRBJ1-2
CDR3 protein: CASSGPDRAYYGYTF
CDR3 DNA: TGTGCCAGCAGTGGGCCAGACAGAGCTTACTATGGCTACACCTTC

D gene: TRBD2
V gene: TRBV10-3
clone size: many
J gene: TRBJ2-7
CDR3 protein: CAISEGGTAGRAYEQYF
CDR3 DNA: TGTGCCATCAGTGAGGGTGGGACGGCCGGGAGGGCGTACGAGCAGTACTTC

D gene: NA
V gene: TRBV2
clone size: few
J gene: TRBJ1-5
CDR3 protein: CASSESVGNQPQHF
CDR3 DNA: TGTGCCAGCAGTGAATCGGTGGGCAATCAGCCCCAGCATTTT

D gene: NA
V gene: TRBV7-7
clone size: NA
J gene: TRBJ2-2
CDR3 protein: CASSLAAQRAGELFF
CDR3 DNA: TGTGCCAGCAGCTTAGCGGCCCAGAGGGCCGGGGAGCTGTTTTTT

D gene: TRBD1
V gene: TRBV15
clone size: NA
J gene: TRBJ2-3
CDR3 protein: CATSRSGQGYTDTQYF
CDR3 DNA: TGTGCCACCAGCAGATCCGGACAGGGGTATACAGATACGCAGTATTTT

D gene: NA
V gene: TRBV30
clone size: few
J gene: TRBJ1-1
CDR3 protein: CAWKKVYTEAFF
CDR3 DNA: TGTGCCTGGAAAAAGGTGTACACTGAAGCTTTCTTT